The 4 T cell receptor beta chains below come from one sample, sequenced in a study of EBV T-cell therapy then PD-1 blockade in nasopharyngeal carcinoma. The treatment was: AdE1-LMPpoly-expanded autologous EBV-specific T-cell therapy followed by anti-PD-1 nivolumab. Their antigens are not known. TCRdb's table, derived via immunoSEQ multiplex PCR, lists solely in-frame clones and lacks some. In the table there are under 30,000 clones, around 82% of which are singletons. The sequenced sample was CD8+ T cells from blood, obtained between days 50 and 65 from a patient whose treatment included autologous EBV-specific T cells and nivolumab. Every receptor here comes from a man aged 40-50 years with nasopharyngeal carcinoma.

The J gene is TRBJ1-2, the V gene TRBV9, with no clear D. Looked up from germline, CDR1 is SGDLS and CDR2 is YYNGEE. This CDR3 is built from 16 residues. V lost 0 bases and J lost 3, with 15 bases in between. The CDR3 reads CASSVAGGRYDYGYTF. As DNA, the CDR3 is TGTGCCAGCAGCGTAGCCGGTGGGAGGTACGACTATGGCTACACCTTC.

V usage is TRBV27 and J usage is TRBJ2-1; 12 nucleotides match TRBD2. Germline V gives CDR1 MNHEY, CDR2 SMNVEV (reference sequence). The CDR3 is 14 residues long. The V and J ends lost 3 bases and 6 bases, in that order; junction bases with no gene match: 0. In nucleotides, the CDR3 is TGTGCCAGCAGTTTGGGACTAGCGGGCAATGAGCAGTTCTTC. Its protein is CASSLGLAGNEQFF.

This clone is a singleton in its sample. The gene calls are TRBV7-5 and TRBJ1-5; the table's D call, TRBD1, was not checked against the DNA. TRBV7-5 is recorded as a pseudogene. This CDR3 has 17 residues. DNA of the CDR3: TGTGTCAGAAGTTCAACCGGAAAGACAGAAATGAATCAGCCCCAGCATTTT. Amino acids: CVRSSTGKTEMNQPQHF.

This clone was observed a handful of times. This sequence joins TRBV4-1 and TRBJ2-7, with 8 bases fitting TRBD1. The trim removed 5 bases at V and 2 bases at J, leaving 8 bases unmatched. The CDR3 length is 15 residues. Germline values: CDR1 MGHRA, CDR2 YSYEKL. The CDR3 DNA is TGCGCCAGCAGCTCCCGACAGGGGATAGCCTACGAGCAGTACTTC. It translates to CASSSRQGIAYEQYF.